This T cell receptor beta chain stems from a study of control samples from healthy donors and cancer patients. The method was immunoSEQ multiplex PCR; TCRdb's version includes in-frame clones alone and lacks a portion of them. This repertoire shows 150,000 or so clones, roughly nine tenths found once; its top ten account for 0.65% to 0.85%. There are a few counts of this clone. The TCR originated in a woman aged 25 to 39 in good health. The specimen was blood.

The CDR3 nucleotides are TGTGCCTGGAGTGTACATCGTTTGTCCTATGGCTACACCTTC. Its translation is CAWSVHRLSYGYTF. This rearrangement joins TRBV30 to TRBJ1-2; D uncertain. V lost 0 bases to trimming and J lost 4 bases, with 12 bases between them. CDR3 length: 14 residues. Germline loops: CDR1 GTSNPN, CDR2 SVGIG (reference sequence).